This T cell receptor (beta chain) was captured in a study of T-cell memory formation after mild COVID-19. 5'RACE with constant-segment primers built TCRalpha and TCRbeta cDNA libraries with UMIs. TCRdb used MiXCR to reprocess the 5' RACE reads, holding one entry per CDR3 protein. The table includes a few hundred thousand distinct CDR3 sequences, about a fifth detected once. Trimming removed 4 bases from V and 7 bases from J; junction bases left unmatched: 8. Germline loops: CDR1 MGHRA, CDR2 YSYEKL. The CDR3 is 15 amino acids. The clonotype comes from an adult woman who had mild COVID-19 (a few samples of this study predate the infection). Cell type and time point are not known. The V call is TRBV4-1, the J call TRBJ2-5, with 11 nucleotides matching TRBD1. The sequencing sample was made of PBMCs or a T cell subset sorted from them (not recorded which). CDR3 sequence: CASSLAGTGGVTQYF. The CDR3 region has the DNA TGCGCCAGCAGCCTCGCCGGGACAGGGGGGGTGACCCAGTACTTC.